This TCR beta chain was captured by sequencing in a study of identifying expanded T cells in peripheral blood. Repertoires were generated with immunoSEQ multiplex PCR, while TCRdb's copy carries only in-frame clones and drops some. The sample includes approximately 100,000 clones, about 88% of them seen just once. V lost 1 base and J lost 1, with 7 bases in between. Germline V gives CDR1 SGHAT, CDR2 FQNNGV. The CDR3 totals 15 residues. This clonotype was sampled from a person between 18 and 75 years old in good health. This sequence joins TRBV11-2 and TRBJ1-4; unclear D gene. Sequences were obtained from blood. In nucleotides, the CDR3 is TGTGCCAGCAGCTTAGCCGGATTAACTAATGAAAAACTGTTTTTT. Protein product: CASSLAGLTNEKLFF.